Listed below are T cell receptor beta chains from one sample, sequenced in a study of T cell changes during pregnancy in multiple sclerosis. The data were produced by immunoSEQ multiplex PCR, yet TCRdb's version contains in-frame clones alone and is incomplete. The table shows about 12,000 clones, with around 94% occurring only once. Sequencing was performed on CD4+ T cells from peripheral blood mononuclear cells, taken before pregnancy. The receptor source for this set is a female donor with multiple sclerosis, enrolled in a pregnancy study. Both conserved end residues are part of each CDR3. D genes are given only for firm matches. Clone size is shown for a subset of rows, as once, few, many or a class of expanded clone.

clone size	CDR3 length	D gene	J gene	V gene	CDR3 DNA	CDR3 protein
NA	14	NA	TRBJ1-1	TRBV5-1	TGCGCCAGCAGCACGTTGACAGGGAACACTGAAGCTTTCTTT	CASSTLTGNTEAFF
NA	12	NA	TRBJ2-5	TRBV6-5	TGTGCCAGCAGTTACCGTCTCGGGACCCAGTACTTC	CASSYRLGTQYF
NA	15	NA	TRBJ2-5	TRBV5-1	TGCGCCAGCAGCTTGGGGGGCAGGGGGGAAGAGACCCAGTACTTC	CASSLGGRGEETQYF
NA	14	TRBD1	TRBJ2-7	TRBV7-9	TGTGCCAGCAGCACCCGGGACAGGTACTACGAGCAGTACTTC	CASSTRDRYYEQYF
NA	13	NA	TRBJ2-1	TRBV9	TGTGCCAGCAGCGTATCGCCAGGCGCCGTTTCTTTCTTC	CASSVSPGAVSFF
NA	13	NA	TRBJ1-1	TRBV4-1	TGCGCCAGCAGCCAGGGGGCGCGGACTGAAGCTTTCTTT	CASSQGARTEAFF
NA	15	TRBD1	TRBJ1-5	TRBV7-2	TGTGCCAGCAGCCCACAGGGGAATAGCAATCAGCCCCAGCATTTT	CASSPQGNSNQPQHF
NA	13	NA	TRBJ2-2	TRBV2	TGTGCCAGCAGTGAACAGGGCATCGGGGAGCTGTTTTTT	CASSEQGIGELFF
NA	16	NA	TRBJ1-2	TRBV6-1	TGTGCCAGCAGTGAATTCGAGGGACAACGAGGCTATGGCTACACCTTC	CASSEFEGQRGYGYTF
NA	14	TRBD1	TRBJ1-3	TRBV6-5	TGTGCCAGCATCCACCGGGACAGAGGAAACACCATATATTTT	CASIHRDRGNTIYF
NA	12	NA	TRBJ2-3	TRBV5-6	TGTGCCAGCAGCTTTTTCGGGGGTACGCAGTATTTT	CASSFFGGTQYF
NA	15	TRBD1	TRBJ1-6	TRBV7-6	TGTGCCAGCAGCTTAGCGGGACAGGGTCGCTCACCCCTCCACTTT	CASSLAGQGRSPLHF
NA	13	NA	TRBJ1-1	TRBV18	TGTGCCAGCTCACCATCTAGTTCCACTGAAGCTTTCTTT	CASSPSSSTEAFF
NA	13	TRBD1	TRBJ1-1	TRBV6-5	TGTGCCAGCAGCCGTGACAGGGATACTGAAGCTTTCTTT	CASSRDRDTEAFF
NA	15	TRBD1	TRBJ2-2	TRBV5-1	TGCGCCAGCAGCACGGGGACAGGGGTTGCAGGGGAGCTGTTTTTT	CASSTGTGVAGELFF
NA	14	TRBD2	TRBJ2-1	TRBV12-5	TGTGCTAGTGGTTTGTCCAGACTAGCGGATGAGCAGTTCTTC	CASGLSRLADEQFF
NA	16	TRBD1	TRBJ1-3	TRBV9	TGTGCCAGCAGCGAGGGGACAGGGGGCACTGGAAACACCATATATTTT	CASSEGTGGTGNTIYF
NA	16	NA	TRBJ2-2	TRBV6-5	TGTGCCAGCAGTTACCAGGGGGACTCCAACACCGGGGAGCTGTTTTTT	CASSYQGDSNTGELFF
NA	15	NA	TRBJ1-2	TRBV21-1	TGTGCCAGCAGCAAAGCCCGGACAGCTAACTATGGCTACACCTTC	CASSKARTANYGYTF
NA	14	TRBD1	TRBJ1-3	TRBV5-1	TGCGCCAGCAGCCAGGGACAGGGAAAGGTCACCATATATTTT	CASSQGQGKVTIYF
NA	15	NA	TRBJ1-2	TRBV21-1	TGTGCCAGCAGCACAAGGGACAGAGAGATCTATGGCTACACCTTC	CASSTRDREIYGYTF
NA	16	TRBD2	TRBJ2-5	TRBV2	TGTGCCAGCAGTCCTGTGGGGGGACTAGCCCAAGAGACCCAGTACTTC	CASSPVGGLAQETQYF
NA	15	NA	TRBJ1-2	TRBV10-3	TGTGCCATCAGTGAGGGCTCCAGGACAAGACATGGCTACACCTTC	CAISEGSRTRHGYTF
once	17	NA	TRBJ2-2	TRBV7-9	TGTGCCAGCAGCTTAACCTCTAATAATACGAGCACCGGGGAGCTGTTTTTT	CASSLTSNNTSTGELFF
NA	16	TRBD1	TRBJ2-1	TRBV18	TGTGCCAGCTCAGGGACAGGGAAACAAGAGTACAATGAGCAGTTCTTC	CASSGTGKQEYNEQFF
once	11	TRBD1	TRBJ1-2	TRBV29-1	TGCAGCGCCACCGACAGGGGCGGCTACACCTTC	CSATDRGGYTF
NA	16	TRBD1	TRBJ2-3	TRBV11-3	TGTGCCAGCAGCCCGGGACAGTGGGGCAGCACAGATACGCAGTATTTT	CASSPGQWGSTDTQYF
NA	15	NA	TRBJ2-7	TRBV7-2	TGTGCCAGCAGCAAACAGGCACTGAGCTCCTACGAGCAGTACTTC	CASSKQALSSYEQYF
once	13	NA	TRBJ1-1	TRBV6-5	TGTGCCAGCAGTTACTCGGTGAGCACTGAAGCTTTCTTT	CASSYSVSTEAFF
NA	15	NA	TRBJ1-1	TRBV6-1	TGTGCCAGCAGTGAACGCGGGAGATTGAACACTGAAGCTTTCTTT	CASSERGRLNTEAFF
NA	17	TRBD1	TRBJ1-3	TRBV9	TGTGCCAGCAGCGTAGAGATCAGGGGGTTCTCTGGAAACACCATATATTTT	CASSVEIRGFSGNTIYF
NA	15	NA	TRBJ1-1	TRBV7-8	TGTGCCAGCAGCTTAGAACCCAGGTCGAACACTGAAGCTTTCTTT	CASSLEPRSNTEAFF
NA	13	NA	TRBJ1-1	TRBV4-1	TGCGCCAGCAGCAGGCAGGAGAACACTGAAGCTTTCTTT	CASSRQENTEAFF
NA	18	TRBD2	TRBJ2-5	TRBV18	TGTGCCAGCTCACCCCGGACTAGCGGGGGACCTGGCAAAGAGACCCAGTACTTC	CASSPRTSGGPGKETQYF
few	13	NA	TRBJ1-1	TRBV2	TGTGCCAGCGGACAGTTTGGGAACACTGAAGCTTTCTTT	CASGQFGNTEAFF
NA	15	NA	TRBJ1-5	TRBV29-1	TGCAGCGTCGTTGACAGCCCCGTTAGCAATCAGCCCCAGCATTTT	CSVVDSPVSNQPQHF
NA	14	TRBD1	TRBJ2-3	TRBV2	TGTGCCAGCAGTGGACAGGGGAAAGCAGATACGCAGTATTTT	CASSGQGKADTQYF
NA	13	TRBD1	TRBJ1-2	TRBV5-1	TGCGCCAGCAGACAGGGGATGGGAGATGGCTACACCTTC	CASRQGMGDGYTF
NA	13	NA	TRBJ2-3	TRBV5-1	TGCGCCAGCAGCTTGGCCGGTCTAGATACGCAGTATTTT	CASSLAGLDTQYF
NA	13	NA	TRBJ2-7	TRBV7-9	TGTGCCAGCAGCTTACCGAACTTCTACGAGCAGTACTTC	CASSLPNFYEQYF
NA	15	TRBD2	TRBJ2-3	TRBV11-2	TGTGCCAGCAGCCGACTAGCGGGGGGACTAGATACGCAGTATTTT	CASSRLAGGLDTQYF
NA	15	NA	TRBJ1-5	TRBV19	TGTGCCAGTAGTATAGGCGGCAGGGTGAATCAGCCCCAGCATTTT	CASSIGGRVNQPQHF
NA	13	TRBD1	TRBJ1-2	TRBV27	TGTGCCAGCAGTATCAGGGGGGCCCATGGCTACACCTTC	CASSIRGAHGYTF
NA	15	TRBD2	TRBJ2-7	TRBV4-1	TGCGCCAGCAGCCCTCACGGACTAGCTCAAGACGAGCAGTACTTC	CASSPHGLAQDEQYF
NA	13	TRBD1	TRBJ1-2	TRBV12-5	TGTGCTAGTGACGCACAGGGGGCCTATGGCTACACCTTC	CASDAQGAYGYTF
NA	15	TRBD1	TRBJ1-5	TRBV27	TGTGCCAGCACTATTTTTACAGGGGGCAATCAGCCCCAGCATTTT	CASTIFTGGNQPQHF
NA	15	TRBD1	TRBJ1-6	TRBV9	TGTGCCAGCACCACCAAAGGGGGCCATAATTCACCCCTCCACTTT	CASTTKGGHNSPLHF
NA	14	TRBD1	TRBJ2-1	TRBV5-1	TGCGCCAGCAGCCGGGACAGCTCCTACAATGAGCAGTTCTTC	CASSRDSSYNEQFF
once	17	TRBD1	TRBJ1-4	TRBV18	TGTGCCAGCTCACACTTGCTACCGGGACAGACTAATGAAAAACTGTTTTTT	CASSHLLPGQTNEKLFF
once	12	TRBD2	TRBJ2-1	TRBV4-1	TGCGCCAGCAGCCAAGCGGGGGGTAGGCAGTTCTTC	CASSQAGGRQFF
NA	14	TRBD2	TRBJ2-1	TRBV10-3	TGTGCCATCAGTGAAGGTCTAGCGGTGAATGAGCAGTTCTTC	CAISEGLAVNEQFF
NA	13	NA	TRBJ1-5	TRBV7-6	TGTGCCAGCAGCTTAAGTCTAAATCAGCCCCAGCATTTT	CASSLSLNQPQHF